These 32 T cell receptor beta chains came from one sample sequenced in a study of T cells expressing NK-cell markers. TCRdb reprocessed the 5' RACE reads; each CDR3 protein has one entry and no DNA is given. The listing contains over 120,000 distinct CDR3 sequences. Source material: blood T cells: a sorted CD56 or NKG2C T cell subset, CD4+ or CD8+ T cells, or bulk PBMC T cells (not recorded which). Receptors were obtained from a man between 18 and 35 years old in good health.

J is TRBJ2-3 and V is TRBV29-1; TCRdb reports TRBD2, a call that lacks DNA to check it against. Germline lookup yields CDR1 SQVTM and CDR2 ANQGSEA. The CDR3 loop spans 12 amino acids. The CDR3 region is CSAEEADYPQYF.

V gene TRBV6-5 combines with J gene TRBJ1-2; without DNA, the TCRdb call of TRBD1 cannot be checked. Germline V gene data show CDR1 as MNHEY and CDR2 as SVGAGI. CDR3 length: 17 residues. The CDR3 loop is CASSYSSPPPGDYGYTF.

This chain connects TRBV12-3 or TRBV12-4 to TRBJ2-7. The CDR3 consists of 15 residues. This CDR3 reads CASSLSDMRAYEQYF.

This chain joins TRBV19 and TRBJ2-1; checking the TCRdb D call of TRBD1 is not possible without DNA. Germline V gene data show CDR1 as LNHDA and CDR2 as SQIVND (reference sequence). There are 15 residues in the CDR3. Here the CDR3 reads CASSLSGTGTNPQFF.

The V call is TRBV13, the J call TRBJ2-5; the TCRdb call, TRBD2, lacks DNA for checking. The CDR3 is made up of 19 amino acids. Germline-derived CDR1 and CDR2 are PRHDT and FYEKMQ (reference sequence). This CDR3 reads CASSRTGTSGRPRRETQYF. The whole variable domain, filled in from reference TRBV13 and TRBJ2-5, reads AAGVIQSPRHLIKEKRETATLKCYPIPRHDTVYWYQQGPGQDPQFLISFYEKMQSDKGSIPDRFSAQQFSDYHSELNMSSLELGDSALYFCASSRTGTSGRPRRETQYFGPGTRLLVL.

V usage is TRBV7-2 and J usage is TRBJ2-7; the D call of TRBD2 rests on TCRdb alone, since no DNA is present to check it. Germline assignment: CDR1 SGHTA and CDR2 FQGNSA. CDR3 length: 16 amino acids. The CDR3 sequence: CASSFDRDSPNYEQYF.

The chain couples TRBV5-5 to TRBJ2-5. The CDR3 totals 12 residues. CDR1 is SGHKS and CDR2 is YYEKEE in the germline V gene (reference sequence). The CDR3 is CASSLRLETQYF. Full variable domain (rest looked up from reference TRBV5-5 and TRBJ2-5): DAGVTQSPTHLIKTRGQQVTLRCSPISGHKSVSWYQQVLGQGPQFIFQYYEKEERGRGNFPDRFSARQFPNYSSELNVNALLLGDSALYLCASSLRLETQYFGPGTRLLVL.

This sequence joins TRBV29-1 and TRBJ1-1; the D call of TRBD1 rests on TCRdb alone, since no DNA is present to check it. This CDR3 region has 14 residues. The germline gives CDR1 SQVTM, CDR2 ANQGSEA. The CDR3 sequence: CSVAGTGRNTEAFF.

V and J are TRBV4-1 and TRBJ1-1; the TCRdb D gene call, TRBD1, has no DNA to confirm it. The CDR3 loop spans 13 amino acids. Germline CDR1 MGHRA, CDR2 YSYEKL. CDR3 loop: CASRPGDMTEAFF.

The chain uses TRBV20-1 and TRBJ2-3. This CDR3 is 15 amino acids long. Germline V gene data show CDR1 as DFQATT and CDR2 as SNEGSKA (reference sequence). The CDR3 loop reads CSARDPSDSTDTQYF.

The chain has TRBV7-7 and TRBJ2-1. This CDR3 is 15 amino acids long. Germline-derived CDR1 and CDR2 are SSHAT and FNYEAQ (reference sequence). CDR3 sequence reads: CASSYGQVENNEQFF.

The genes are TRBV5-1 and TRBJ2-3; TCRdb picks TRBD2, but there is no DNA to check that call. Germline CDR1 reads SGHRS; CDR2 reads YFSETQ. The CDR3 is 18 amino acids. This CDR3 is CASSSDEKIAGDTDTQYF.

This CDR3 is CASSQDKGQSSYEQYF. This rearrangement joins TRBV4-3 to TRBJ2-7; there is no DNA to check the TCRdb D call of TRBD1. This CDR3 comprises 16 residues. Germline V lookup: CDR1 LGHNA, CDR2 YSLEER.

The rearrangement links TRBV7-8 to TRBJ2-1; TCRdb's assignment of TRBD2 cannot be checked, as there is no DNA. The CDR3 extends over 14 amino acids. Looked up from germline, CDR1 is SGHVS and CDR2 is FQNEAQ. Here the CDR3 reads CASSLGLGGDEQFF.

The genes are TRBV29-1 and TRBJ1-1; TCRdb selects TRBD1, and the lack of DNA leaves this call unchecked. The CDR3 is 12 residues long. The germline CDR1 and CDR2 sequences are SQVTM and ANQGSEA. This CDR3 reads CSTRTANTEAFF.

CDR3 amino acids: CASSQTGQNTDTQYF. The V gene is TRBV7-9, the J gene TRBJ2-3; TCRdb designates TRBD1, a call that cannot be tested without DNA. Germline V gene data show CDR1 as SEHNR and CDR2 as FQNEAQ (reference sequence). The CDR3 covers 15 residues. Looking up the rest from reference TRBV7-9 and TRBJ2-3 gives the full variable domain: DTGVSQNPRHKITKRGQNVTFRCDPISEHNRLYWYRQTLGQGPEFLTYFQNEAQLEKSRLLSDRFSAERPKGSFSTLEIQRTEQGDSAMYLCASSQTGQNTDTQYFGPGTRLTVL.

This chain links TRBV20-1 with TRBJ1-1; as DNA is missing, the TRBD1 call by TCRdb cannot be tested. The CDR3 consists of 15 residues. Germline CDR1 reads DFQATT; CDR2 reads SNEGSKA (reference sequence). Here the CDR3 reads CSARDLWSGESEAFF.

V usage is TRBV7-8 and J usage is TRBJ2-5; checking the TCRdb D call of TRBD2 is not possible without DNA. Looked up from germline, CDR1 is SGHVS and CDR2 is FQNEAQ. The CDR3 consists of 16 residues. CDR3 protein: CASSKGLAGAPETQYF.

The J gene is TRBJ2-7, the V gene TRBV10-2. CDR3 length equals 11 residues. The germline V gene encodes CDR1 WSHSY and CDR2 SAAADI. CDR3: CASSDTGEQYF.

CDR3 protein: CASSLSRGREQYF. V usage is TRBV27 and J usage is TRBJ2-7; TCRdb picks TRBD2, but there is no DNA to check that call. This CDR3 has 13 amino acids. Germline assignment: CDR1 MNHEY and CDR2 SMNVEV (reference sequence).

The V gene is TRBV20-1, the J gene TRBJ1-2. This CDR3 spans 15 amino acids. Germline V lookup: CDR1 DFQATT, CDR2 SNEGSKA (reference sequence). CDR3: CSARDRTVANYGYTF.

The V and J genes are TRBV11-2 and TRBJ1-3; TCRdb lists TRBD1, though no DNA is available to test this call. CDR1 and CDR2 from the germline V gene are SGHAT and FQNNGV. CDR3 size: 16 residues. The CDR3 sequence is CASSLTGGLSGNTIYF. Full variable domain (missing parts from reference TRBV11-2 and TRBJ1-3): EAGVAQSPRYKIIEKRQSVAFWCNPISGHATLYWYQQILGQGPKLLIQFQNNGVVDDSQLPKDRFSAERLKGVDSTLKIQPAKLEDSAVYLCASSLTGGLSGNTIYFGEGSWLTVV.

The V and J genes are TRBV10-3 and TRBJ1-1; lacking DNA, the TRBD1 call made by TCRdb goes unchecked. This CDR3 contains 15 residues. Germline V lookup: CDR1 ENHRY, CDR2 SYGVKD. The CDR3 reads CAIRRTVQINTEAFF.

This rearrangement joins TRBV5-6 to TRBJ2-1. The CDR3 covers 12 residues. The V gene's germline CDR1 is SGHDT and CDR2 YYEEEE. The CDR3 is CASSLTSNEQFF.

The genes are TRBV4-3 and TRBJ2-7; TCRdb outputs TRBD2, but without DNA this stays unchecked. Germline loops: CDR1 LGHNA, CDR2 YSLEER. This CDR3 has 14 residues. This CDR3 reads CASSQWGGSYEQYF.

The chain recombines TRBV6-5 with TRBJ1-1; there is no DNA to check the TCRdb D call of TRBD1. The CDR3 spans 15 residues. Germline V gene sequence: CDR1 MNHEY, CDR2 SVGAGI. CDR3 residues: CASSYSRSLWAEAFF.

The gene calls are TRBV7-3 and TRBJ2-3. The CDR3 covers 14 residues. Germline-derived CDR1 and CDR2 are SGHTA and FQGTGA. CDR3 sequence reads: CASSFYDFSDTQYF. The full variable domain, with the rest looked up from reference TRBV7-3 and TRBJ2-3, is GAGVSQTPSNKVTEKGKYVELRCDPISGHTALYWYRQSLGQGPEFLIYFQGTGAADDSGLPNDRFFAVRPEGSVSTLKIQRTERGDSAVYLCASSFYDFSDTQYFGPGTRLTVL.

The chain links TRBV5-1 to TRBJ2-4; TCRdb's D call of TRBD1 is untestable without DNA. In germline, CDR1 is SGHRS, CDR2 YFSETQ. The CDR3 totals 15 residues. This chain's CDR3 is CASSQTALTKNIQYF.

This chain joins TRBV7-3 and TRBJ2-1; TCRdb names TRBD2, which stays unverified in the absence of DNA. CDR1 and CDR2 (germline): SGHTA, FQGTGA. The CDR3 loop spans 15 amino acids. The CDR3 loop is CASSSLAGVSNEQFF.

The chain uses TRBV7-8 and TRBJ2-7. Per germline, CDR1 SGHVS and CDR2 FQNEAQ. The CDR3 has 13 residues. CDR3 residues: CASSSDGWLEQYF.

This chain links TRBV27 with TRBJ2-7; TCRdb's D call of TRBD1 is untestable without DNA. Germline CDR1 is MNHEY and CDR2 is SMNVEV (reference sequence). This CDR3 contains 15 residues. The CDR3 loop reads CASSPSGFSSYEQYF.

The chain couples TRBV15 to TRBJ2-1. Germline V CDR1 and CDR2: LNHNV, YYDKDF (reference sequence). This CDR3 is 11 amino acids long. CDR3 sequence reads: CATLRGNEQFF. The full variable domain, in which reference TRBV15 and TRBJ2-1 provide the parts outside the CDR3, is DAMVIQNPRYQVTQFGKPVTLSCSQTLNHNVMYWYQQKSSQAPKLLFHYYDKDFNNEADTPDNFQSRRPNTSFCFLDIRSPGLGDTAMYLCATLRGNEQFFGPGTRLTVL.